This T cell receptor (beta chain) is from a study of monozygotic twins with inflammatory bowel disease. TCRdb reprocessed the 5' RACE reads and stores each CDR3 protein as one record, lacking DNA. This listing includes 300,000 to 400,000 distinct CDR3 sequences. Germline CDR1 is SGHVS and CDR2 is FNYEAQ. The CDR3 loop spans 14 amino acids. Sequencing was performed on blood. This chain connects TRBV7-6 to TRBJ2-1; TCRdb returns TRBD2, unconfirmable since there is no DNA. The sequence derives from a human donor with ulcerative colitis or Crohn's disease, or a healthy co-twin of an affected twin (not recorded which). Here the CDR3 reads CASSLAVREGEQFF.